This T cell receptor beta chain originates from a study of T cells after yellow fever vaccination. Of note for this clonotype: What it binds is unknown.

The study, taken as a whole, reports: In post-booster samples, most primary-vaccination clones reappeared (approximately 95% CD4, 75% to 90% CD8). Researchers cautioned that FACS-sorted repertoires could harbor abundant clonotypes contaminating from the bulk population. It was a small share of clonotypes that appeared in both CD4 and CD8 compartments.

J gave up 2 bases and V 1 base, and 8 bases lay outside the gene matches. The CDR3 is 16 residues long. In germline, CDR1 is DFQATT, CDR2 SNEGSKA (reference sequence). For TCR, cDNA came from 5'RACE template switching, which added a universal primer site and UMIs. TCRdb passed the 5' RACE reads through MiXCR, listing each CDR3 protein once. Counted here are hundreds of thousands of distinct CDR3 sequences, approximately 13% occurring once; the ten biggest clones make up 11% to 15%. The chain carries TRBV20-1 and TRBJ2-5, with 9 bases matching TRBD2. The sample consisted of PBMCs, taken on the day of the yellow fever booster vaccination. This sequence was found in a man aged 25-45 years who received the YFV17D yellow fever vaccine. CDR3 DNA: TGCAGTGCTAGAGTCCCTCTAGCGGGGTCACAAGAGACCCAGTACTTC. It translates to CSARVPLAGSQETQYF.